This T cell receptor (beta chain) was sequenced for a study of long-term antiretroviral therapy in people with HIV (dated by TCRdb to between 2021 and 2024). For the study in its entirety: The earliest samples were collected roughly a decade before the 2015 WHO recommendation for immediate ART, at a time when ART was usually postponed until CD4 counts fell. From over 25 adults with confirmed HIV infection, the cohort provided fewer than 200 cryopreserved PBMC samples, gathered serially across a mean of approximately six years (range 1-12). A retrospective serial study tested whether ART initiation and durable HIV suppression were associated with changes in peripheral blood TRB repertoire composition and diversity. No cross-contamination during QIAcube processing turned up in test extractions that ran a monoclonal T-cell line alongside 33 polyclonal samples. Eleven of the 30 participants with HIV were female. Points the paper makes about the study in general: Since PBMC availability was limited, sequencing covered only the TCR beta chain, with no alpha chain pairing. HIV repertoires had narrower CDR3 length ranges than controls, and the network structure suggested an antigen-experienced repertoire that shifted only slightly toward naive after ART. Starting ART was linked to a significant rise in TRB diversity, yet even with long-term ART the diversity remained significantly lower than in transplant donor controls. Inferences about post-ART repertoire changes are limited because no data were available on ART adherence, viral resistance or therapy changes. Expanded TRB clones identified before ART initiation dominated the repertoire across all time points, though the dominance fluctuated and decreased in many PLHIV after ART. The samples span the years 2004 to 2017, and the ART regimens used may be less effective than current regimens. Because cell numbers in pre-ART samples were limited, unsorted PBMC were profiled instead of sorted CD4+ and CD8+ T cells.

CDR1 and CDR2 (SGDLS, YYNGEE) derive from the germline V gene. V is pared back by 3 bases and J by 5 bases, with 5 bases lying between the germline termini. CDR3 length: 11 amino acids, cysteine to phenylalanine. Of the read, only the CDR3 DNA is kept; its 33 bases are in frame from base 1. The immunoSEQ hsTCRB v3.0 assay was used at survey level resolution to sequence the TRB variable region. A depth of roughly 40,000-50,000 T-cell genomes per sample was targeted for TRB sequencing. TRB libraries were pooled and sequenced on an Illumina MiSeq using a v3 150-cycle kit. As for the authors' bioinformatics: Repertoire analysis was performed in R inside a reproducible Nextflow workflow that covered QC, data transformation and analysis. LymphoSeq2, an R package for AIRR-Seq data exploration, was used to implement custom analyses. A handful of samples yielding fewer than 5000 total TRB sequences were excluded, leaving 188 analyzed HIV repertoires. Of the approximately 190 retained HIV repertoires, approximately 60 were collected before and about 130 after ART initiation. Repertoires were downsampled to 5000 TRB nucleotide sequences, and summary statistics were averaged over 100 downsampling iterations. The analysis kept only TRB sequences whose CDR3 regions were at least seven amino acids long. Diversity was assessed using a clonality score derived from Shannon entropy and using the Gini coefficient. In repertoire networks, the top 5000 CDR3 amino acid sequences were linked whenever an edit distance of one separated two sequences. For TRB CDR3 amino acid sequences, antigen specificity groups and MHC restriction were predicted with GLIPH2. CDR3 amino acid sequences were matched against VDJdb and McPAS-TCR to flag known CMV, EBV, HIV or tissue antigen associations. Pre-ART, post-ART and control groups were compared with Wilcoxon signed-rank tests and Holm-Bonferroni correction. The source is immuneACCESS, and TCRdb retained only in-frame sequences with V and J called. Part of the clones is not carried over; for the studies checked, unresolved V genes explain less than half of this, and the remainder is unexplained. That table furnishes V, J and clone size, whereas the DNA furnished D and trimming. A total of tens of thousands of clones appear in this sample, approximately 85% of them only once. The leading ten clones occupy 5.5% to 6.5% of the sample.

To be included, a participant needed at least one PBMC sample from before ART initiation plus at least two post-ART samples. Treatment was received in the United States of America by all participants with HIV. Cryopreserved samples of roughly 0.95-10 million PBMC were thawed and washed before DNA extraction. At the time of the earliest PBMC sample, participants with HIV were aged between roughly 20 and 54 years. Each participant contributed PBMC samples from 1-4 timepoints before ART initiation and 2-8 timepoints after ART initiation, with a median of 7 samples. Serial HIV viral load, CD4+ T-cell count, ART history and demographic data were obtained for every participant. Genomic DNA was extracted from unsorted PBMC with a Qiagen kit on a QIAcube, with processing performed in batches of 12 samples. Points on this clone: Its specific antigen is unknown. Base-call qualities are not available, and no considerably larger clone is one nucleotide away.

The V gene is TRBV9 and the J gene is TRBJ1-2; the D gene identity is not certain. The receptor comes from a woman between 50 and 59 years old with HIV. Sequenced material: unsorted PBMCs, taken 3.1 years after starting antiretroviral therapy. The bases read TGTGCCAGCAGCGCCTTATATGGCTACACCTTC. Its coded protein is CASSALYGYTF. The variable domain in full, with residues beyond the CDR3 obtained from the reference TRBV9 and TRBJ1-2 genes, is DSGVTQTPKHLITATGQRVTLRCSPRSGDLSVYWYQQSLDQGLQFLIQYYNGEERAKGNILERFSAQQFPDLHSELNLSSLELGDSALYFCASSALYGYTFGSGTRLTVV.